This T cell receptor beta chain was obtained from a study of blood T cell repertoires in COVID-19. Overall study context: Both acute and convalescent COVID-19 samples were obtained from the United States, Italy and Spain. PBMCs, B-cell-depleted T cells, or T cells provided the cDNA or gDNA that made up the material.

Original processing notes: Nucleated cell counts were estimated from reference gene primer amplification. Measured with immunoSEQ multiplex PCR; TCRdb has only the in-frame clones, and not every one. The V and J calls and clone size are taken from that table; D and trimming were inferred from the DNA. The sample records roughly 230,000 clones, approximately 84% being singletons. Sequencing input: peripheral blood. The TCR was taken from an elderly woman with acute or convalescent COVID-19.

The CDR3 nucleotides are TGTGCCAGTAGTATACCCCCGACAGGGGTGGGGACTGAAGCTTTCTTT. Amino acids: CASSIPPTGVGTEAFF. This chain joins TRBV19 and TRBJ1-1; 8 bases line up with TRBD1. Trimming removed 2 bases from V and 5 bases from J; junction bases left unmatched: 10. The CDR3 contains 16 residues. Germline CDR1 is LNHDA and CDR2 is SQIVND (reference sequence).